These 27 T cell receptor beta chains originate from one sample sequenced in a study of T cell changes during pregnancy in multiple sclerosis. Assay used: immunoSEQ multiplex PCR; TCRdb lists only in-frame clones, some missing. Here the sample spans about 43,000 clones, approximately 90% being singletons. Source material: PBMCs (not recorded whether the cells were cultured). All receptors come from a female donor with multiple sclerosis, enrolled in a pregnancy study.

The chain joins TRBV2 to TRBJ2-7, with 13 bases aligning to TRBD2. Germline CDR1 and CDR2: SNHLY and FYNNEI. This CDR3 contains 13 residues. J lost 4 bases, V lost 7 bases, and 1 base had no gene match. The CDR3 DNA follows: TGTGCCAGCAAGGGACTAGCGGGATACGAGCAGTACTTC. Protein sequence: CASKGLAGYEQYF.

This clone qualifies as medium-sized. The chain uses TRBV6-1 and TRBJ2-1; the D is unclear. Germline CDR1 is MNHNS and CDR2 is SASEGT. The CDR3 sequence is 14 residues long. V was pared by 1 base and J by 3 bases, with 7 bases between. The CDR3 DNA reads TGTGCCAGCAGTGAAGGTAACGACTACAATGAGCAGTTCTTC. It encodes CASSEGNDYNEQFF.

This clone was detected only a few times. The CDR3 DNA follows: TGCGCCAGCAGCTTGCTAGGGCTCTACGAGCAGTACTTC. It encodes CASSLLGLYEQYF. The chain links TRBV5-1 to TRBJ2-7, with D unresolved. The CDR3 sequence is 13 residues long. The germline V gene encodes CDR1 SGHRS and CDR2 YFSETQ. The V and J ends lost 1 base and 3 bases respectively, with 8 bases between them.

The gene calls are TRBV28 and TRBJ2-1; the D gene is possibly TRBD1 (5 bases). This CDR3 spans 14 amino acids. In germline, CDR1 is MDHEN, CDR2 SYDVKM. V lost 5 bases and J 5 bases, leaving 13 bases between the germline ends. The CDR3 is CASSPWGSNNEQFF. In DNA form, the CDR3 reads TGTGCCAGCAGTCCATGGGGCTCAAACAATGAGCAGTTCTTC.

The rearrangement joins TRBV5-4 to TRBJ1-2; 10 positions agree with TRBD1. V was clipped by 5 bases and J by 8 bases; unmatched bases: 12. CDR1 is SGHNT and CDR2 is YYREEE in the germline V gene (reference sequence). The CDR3 is made up of 15 amino acids. The CDR3 DNA reads TGTGCCAGCAGACCGGACAGGGGGATTCGTTCCGGCTACACCTTC. This encodes CASRPDRGIRSGYTF.

This chain links TRBV4-1 with TRBJ2-2, with 7 bases aligning to TRBD2. This CDR3 has 17 amino acids. Germline V gene lookup returns CDR1 MGHRA and CDR2 YSYEKL. The V segment lost 0 bases and the J segment 4 bases; nucleotides outside the gene matches: 8. The CDR3 DNA reads as TGCGCCAGCAGCCAAGAAAGGGGCCTAGCGGTCACCGGGGAGCTGTTTTTT. This encodes CASSQERGLAVTGELFF.

This clone was found once. The chain has TRBV6-5 and TRBJ1-4, with 9 bases identical to TRBD1. This CDR3 spans 15 amino acids. J lost 7 bases, V lost 0 bases, and 3 bases had no gene match. The germline V gene has CDR1 MNHEY and CDR2 SVGAGI. CDR3 coding DNA: TGTGCCAGCAGTTACTCGACAGGGGGGGGTGAAAAACTGTTTTTT. It translates to CASSYSTGGGEKLFF.

This chain uses TRBV5-1 with TRBJ2-7, with TRBD1 identical over 11 bases. V lost 6 bases and J lost 6; bases outside the gene matches: 11. The germline V gene has CDR1 SGHRS and CDR2 YFSETQ. CDR3 length equals 15 residues. CDR3 DNA: TGCGCCAGCACCAGGGGCGGGACAGGGGGGTTCGAGCAGTACTTC. This encodes CASTRGGTGGFEQYF. Supplemented by reference TRBV5-1 and TRBJ2-7, the full variable domain reads KAGVTQTPRYLIKTRGQQVTLSCSPISGHRSVSWYQQTPGQGLQFLFEYFSETQRNKGNFPGRFSGRQFSNSRSEMNVSTLELGDSALYLCASTRGGTGGFEQYFGPGTRLTVT.

This rearrangement joins TRBV5-6 to TRBJ1-5, with 8 nucleotides matching TRBD1. CDR1 is SGHDT and CDR2 is YYEEEE in the germline V gene. CDR3 size: 15 residues. Trimming removed 4 bases from V and 4 bases from J; junction bases left unmatched: 7. CDR3 sequence reads: CASSHGTGINQPQHF. DNA for the CDR3: TGTGCCAGCAGCCACGGGACAGGAATTAATCAGCCCCAGCATTTT.

The chain has TRBV7-9 and TRBJ2-7, with D unresolved. CDR3 length equals 12 residues. Looked up from germline, CDR1 is SEHNR and CDR2 is FQNEAQ (reference sequence). The V end lost 2 bases, the J end lost 6 bases, and 8 bases lay between the germline ends. For the CDR3, the DNA is TGTGCCAGCAGCTTATTTATGCGCGAGCAGTACTTC. This gives the protein CASSLFMREQYF.

DNA for the CDR3: TGTGCCAGCAGCCCGACTAGCGGGAGTGAGCAGTTCTTC. This gives the protein CASSPTSGSEQFF. The rearrangement uses TRBV27 and TRBJ2-1; the match to TRBD2 covers 12 bases. CDR3 length equals 13 residues. CDR1 and CDR2 (germline): MNHEY, SMNVEV (reference sequence). J lost 9 bases, V lost 6 bases, and 3 bases had no gene match.

V usage is TRBV7-2 and J usage is TRBJ2-7; D remains unclear. This CDR3 has 13 residues. Germline loops: CDR1 SGHTA, CDR2 FQGNSA. Trimming removed 0 bases from V and 6 bases from J, with 9 bases in between. The CDR3 coding sequence is TGTGCCAGCAGCTTAGCAGGTAGAAGCGAGCAGTACTTC. Amino acid sequence: CASSLAGRSEQYF.

This clone has a single count. The rearrangement joins TRBV28 to TRBJ2-2; D remains ambiguous. The V and J ends lost 8 bases and 4 bases respectively, with 8 bases between them. There are 12 residues in the CDR3. Looked up from germline, CDR1 is MDHEN and CDR2 is SYDVKM. The CDR3 nucleotides are TGTGCCAGCCGGCGTGGCACCGGGGAGCTGTTTTTT. Its translation is CASRRGTGELFF.

This clone has a handful of counts. The genes are TRBV19 and TRBJ2-2, with TRBD1 matching 9 bases. Germline trimming cut 10 bases from V and 6 bases from J; bases unmatched to any gene: 6. The CDR3 covers 13 residues. Germline lookup yields CDR1 LNHDA and CDR2 SQIVND (reference sequence). CDR3 in amino acids: CATRQGVPGELFF. DNA of the CDR3: TGTGCCACCAGACAGGGGGTTCCCGGGGAGCTGTTTTTT.

The genes are TRBV19 and TRBJ2-7; 9 bases are a match to TRBD1. From germline, CDR1 is LNHDA and CDR2 SQIVND (reference sequence). The junction had 2 bases not matched to a gene; V was cut back by 5 bases and J by 3 bases. The CDR3 sequence is 13 residues long. For the CDR3, the DNA is TGTGCCAGTAGTGTGGGACAGGGCTACGAGCAGTACTTC. Its translation is CASSVGQGYEQYF. The full variable domain, its missing parts supplied by reference TRBV19 and TRBJ2-7, is DGGITQSPKYLFRKEGQNVTLSCEQNLNHDAMYWYRQDPGQGLRLIYYSQIVNDFQKGDIAEGYSVSREKKESFPLTVTSAQKNPTAFYLCASSVGQGYEQYFGPGTRLTVT.

V is TRBV30 and J is TRBJ2-2, with D possibly matching TRBD2 (5 bases). The CDR3 length is 13 residues. Germline-derived CDR1 and CDR2 are GTSNPN and SVGIG (reference sequence). V gave up 3 bases and J gave up 3 bases, with 8 bases separating them. This CDR3 reads CAWRGDDTGELFF. CDR3 nucleotide sequence: TGTGCCTGGAGGGGAGATGACACCGGGGAGCTGTTTTTT.

V usage is TRBV5-6 and J usage is TRBJ2-7; possibly TRBD2 for D (5 bases). Germline-derived CDR1 and CDR2 are SGHDT and YYEEEE. The V end was cut by 0 bases, the J end by 2 bases, with 12 bases between. There are 15 residues in the CDR3. CDR3 nucleotides: TGTGCCAGCAGCTTGGGTCGGGGATTCACCTACGAGCAGTACTTC. Protein sequence: CASSLGRGFTYEQYF.

By its share, this clone is medium-sized. The chain has TRBV29-1 and TRBJ2-1, with 14 nucleotides matching TRBD2. The CDR3 runs to 17 residues. V shed 6 bases and J 6 bases; nucleotides not matched to a gene: 13. CDR1 and CDR2 from the germline V gene are SQVTM and ANQGSEA. CDR3 loop: CSVLGLAGVRRSNEQFF. The CDR3 region has the DNA TGCAGCGTGCTGGGACTAGCGGGAGTTCGGCGGAGCAATGAGCAGTTCTTC.

This chain uses TRBV5-6 with TRBJ2-5; D tentatively reads TRBD1 or TRBD2 (6 bases each). V lost 2 bases to trimming and J lost 5 bases, with 22 bases between them. The CDR3 is 17 amino acids. Germline values: CDR1 SGHDT, CDR2 YYEEEE. Here the CDR3 reads CASSFATGRLVGETQYF. CDR3 nucleotides: TGTGCCAGCAGCTTCGCCACAGGGAGGTTAGTTGGCGAGACCCAGTACTTC. Complete variable domain (other parts from reference TRBV5-6 and TRBJ2-5): DAGVTQSPTHLIKTRGQQVTLRCSPKSGHDTVSWYQQALGQGPQFIFQYYEEEERQRGNFPDRFSGHQFPNYSSELNVNALLLGDSALYLCASSFATGRLVGETQYFGPGTRLLVL.

The chain carries TRBV5-4 and TRBJ2-7; no definite D call. Per germline, CDR1 SGHNT and CDR2 YYREEE (reference sequence). Trimming left V 0 bases short and J 5 bases short, with 6 bases between. This CDR3 has 12 residues. The CDR3 coding sequence is TGTGCCAGCAGCTTGGATCAAAACGAGCAGTACTTC. This translates into CASSLDQNEQYF. The full variable domain, in which reference TRBV5-4 and TRBJ2-7 provide the parts outside the CDR3, is ETGVTQSPTHLIKTRGQQVTLRCSSQSGHNTVSWYQQALGQGPQFIFQYYREEENGRGNFPPRFSGLQFPNYSSELNVNALELDDSALYLCASSLDQNEQYFGPGTRLTVT.

The V and J genes are TRBV5-1 and TRBJ2-1; D ambiguous. V lost 2 bases and J 8 bases, leaving 11 bases between the germline ends. Germline values: CDR1 SGHRS, CDR2 YFSETQ. This CDR3 region has 13 residues. CDR3 nucleotide sequence: TGCGCCAGCAGCTTTACCACCGAGTATGAGCAGTTCTTC. Translating gives CASSFTTEYEQFF. Combining the CDR3 with reference TRBV5-1 and TRBJ2-1 gives the whole variable domain KAGVTQTPRYLIKTRGQQVTLSCSPISGHRSVSWYQQTPGQGLQFLFEYFSETQRNKGNFPGRFSGRQFSNSRSEMNVSTLELGDSALYLCASSFTTEYEQFFGPGTRLTVL.

This chain links TRBV4-1 with TRBJ1-5; no definite D call. The germline gives CDR1 MGHRA, CDR2 YSYEKL. V lost 3 bases to trimming and J lost 0 bases, with 9 bases between them. This CDR3 contains 15 residues. The CDR3 region is CASSHRGSSNQPQHF. Here the CDR3 DNA reads TGCGCCAGCAGCCATCGGGGTTCTAGCAATCAGCCCCAGCATTTT.

This clone was seen just once. This chain uses TRBV2 with TRBJ2-3; unclear D gene. There are 14 residues in the CDR3. Trimming removed 2 bases from V and 6 bases from J, with 12 bases in between. CDR1 and CDR2 from the germline V gene are SNHLY and FYNNEI. Here the CDR3 DNA reads TGTGCCAGCAGTGAACGGCGTAGTACGGATACGCAGTATTTT. Translating it yields CASSERRSTDTQYF.

J is TRBJ2-7 and V is TRBV11-2; 7 bases align to TRBD1. This CDR3 comprises 15 residues. Germline CDR1 is SGHAT and CDR2 is FQNNGV. V shed 5 bases, J shed 4 bases, and the junction held 11 bases outside the gene matches. This chain's CDR3 is CASSPNGDRLYEQYF. The CDR3 DNA reads TGTGCCAGCAGCCCCAATGGGGACAGACTTTACGAGCAGTACTTC.

DNA of the CDR3: TGTGCCAGCGCTTTAATGTTGACTGGGGCCAACGTCCTGACTTTC. The encoded protein is CASALMLTGANVLTF. The chain couples TRBV2 to TRBJ2-6; D is uncertain. Germline V gene data show CDR1 as SNHLY and CDR2 as FYNNEI. The CDR3 is made up of 15 amino acids. The V gene lost 8 bases and the J gene lost 2 bases, with 13 bases spanning the gap. Variable domain in full (rest from reference TRBV2 and TRBJ2-6): EPEVTQTPSHQVTQMGQEVILRCVPISNHLYFYWYRQILGQKVEFLVSFYNNEISEKSEIFDDQFSVERPDGSNFTLKIRSTKLEDSAMYFCASALMLTGANVLTFGAGSRLTVL.

J is TRBJ2-1 and V is TRBV5-6; TRBD2 agrees at 10 bases. Germline loops: CDR1 SGHDT, CDR2 YYEEEE. V gave up 5 bases and J gave up 7 bases; unmatched junction bases: 15. CDR3 size: 17 residues. CDR3 DNA sequence: TGTGCCAGCAGTTTTGGACTAGCGGTCCCTTCCGGGAATGAGCAGTTCTTC. Translation: CASSFGLAVPSGNEQFF. The variable domain in full, completed from reference TRBV5-6 and TRBJ2-1, reads DAGVTQSPTHLIKTRGQQVTLRCSPKSGHDTVSWYQQALGQGPQFIFQYYEEEERQRGNFPDRFSGHQFPNYSSELNVNALLLGDSALYLCASSFGLAVPSGNEQFFGPGTRLTVL.

This clone was found a few times. V and J are TRBV29-1 and TRBJ2-2; perhaps TRBD1 as D (6 bases). The germline V gene has CDR1 SQVTM and CDR2 ANQGSEA. Trimming took 5 bases from V and 5 from J, leaving 15 bases between them. The CDR3 loop spans 14 amino acids. CDR3 amino acids: CSVLLGAGTGELFF. CDR3 in DNA: TGCAGCGTTCTTCTGGGGGCTGGGACCGGGGAGCTGTTTTTT.